The 12 T cell receptor beta chains in this list originate from one sample, sequenced in a study of blood T cell repertoires in COVID-19. Sequenced by immunoSEQ multiplex PCR; TCRdb stores in-frame clones only, minus some. This sample has 61,000 or so clones; more than 65% occur once, and the top ten carry less than 6%. Sequenced material: peripheral blood. The source of these receptors is a woman aged 65 to 85 with acute or convalescent COVID-19.

The chain's CDR3 is CASSSRTSTDTQYF. CDR3 coding DNA: TGTGCCAGCAGCTCCAGGACTAGCACAGATACGCAGTATTTT. The chain combines TRBV5-8 with TRBJ2-3; tentative D call: TRBD2 (5 bases). V lost 3 bases to trimming and J lost 0 bases, with 8 bases between them. Germline CDR1 SGHTS, CDR2 YDEGEE. The CDR3 totals 14 residues.

The chain carries TRBV6-2 or TRBV6-3 and TRBJ2-7, with 7 bases lining up with TRBD1. The CDR3 contains 17 residues. CDR1 is MNHEY, CDR2 SVGEGT, per germline. V lost 5 bases, J lost 5 bases, and 18 bases stayed unmatched. The CDR3: CASSPGTIGGFSDEQYF. CDR3 coding DNA: TGTGCCAGCAGTCCCGGGACCATAGGGGGCTTTAGTGACGAGCAGTACTTC.

The chain links TRBV18 to TRBJ2-2; 12 nucleotides match TRBD2. Per the germline V gene, CDR1 is KGHSH and CDR2 is LQKENI. This CDR3 comprises 20 residues. The V segment lost 3 bases and the J segment 2 bases; nucleotides outside the gene matches: 13. As DNA, the CDR3 is TGTGCCAGCTCACCCCCCCCTCTAGCGGGGGGGCCGAGAAACACCGGGGAGCTGTTTTTT. This gives the protein CASSPPPLAGGPRNTGELFF. Full variable domain (remainder filled in from reference TRBV18 and TRBJ2-2): NAGVMQNPRHLVRRRGQEARLRCSPMKGHSHVYWYRQLPEEGLKFMVYLQKENIIDESGMPKERFSAEFPKEGPSILRIQQVVRGDSAAYFCASSPPPLAGGPRNTGELFFGEGSRLTVL.

The CDR3 nucleotides are TGTGCCAGCAGTACCCCCATAAGCGGGAACACTGAAGCTTTCTTT. It encodes CASSTPISGNTEAFF. The chain joins TRBV6-2 or TRBV6-3 to TRBJ1-1, with D unclear. CDR1 is MNHEY, CDR2 SVGEGT, per germline. The V end lost 5 bases, the J end lost 1 base, and 14 bases lay between the germline ends. CDR3 length: 15 residues.

This chain joins TRBV7-4 and TRBJ2-1, with TRBD2 identical over 15 bases. Germline CDR1 and CDR2: SGHVT and SQSDAQ. V shed 0 bases and J 3 bases; nucleotides not matched to a gene: 6. The CDR3 covers 19 residues. CDR3 sequence (DNA): TGTGCCAGCAGCTTAGCTCCGGGACTAGCGGGGGGATGCTACAATGAGCAGTTCTTC. It translates to CASSLAPGLAGGCYNEQFF.

The chain has TRBV10-3 and TRBJ2-7, with D perhaps matching TRBD2 (5 bases). V dropped 2 bases and J dropped 4 bases, with 9 bases sitting between them. The length of the CDR3 is 13 residues. Per germline, CDR1 ENHRY and CDR2 SYGVKD. CDR3 in amino acids: CAISERTDYEQYF. In DNA form, the CDR3 reads TGTGCCATCAGTGAGCGGACTGATTACGAGCAGTACTTC.

This clone has more than one count but fewer than ten. V gene TRBV2 combines with J gene TRBJ1-2, with no clear D. Germline values: CDR1 SNHLY, CDR2 FYNNEI. Trimming removed 0 bases at V and 2 bases at J, with 10 bases between. The CDR3 runs to 15 residues. The CDR3 DNA is TGTGCCAGCAGTGAAGCGTCAGGAGGGAACTATGGCTACACCTTC. This encodes CASSEASGGNYGYTF.

The rearrangement links TRBV5-1 to TRBJ1-2; weak D call: TRBD1 (5 bases). This CDR3 region has 13 residues. Germline V CDR1 and CDR2: SGHRS, YFSETQ. V lost 6 bases, J lost 2 bases, and 11 bases lay in between. The CDR3 reads CASTGGGNYGYTF. CDR3 nucleotide sequence: TGCGCCAGCACGGGGGGTGGAAACTATGGCTACACCTTC.

This chain joins TRBV16 and TRBJ1-2; D might be TRBD1 (5 bases). Germline assignment: CDR1 KGHSY and CDR2 FQNENV. The CDR3 contains 15 residues. V lost 8 bases, J lost 0 bases, and 16 bases lay in between. The CDR3 sequence is CASYKSRDSNYGYTF. The CDR3 coding sequence is TGTGCCAGCTACAAGTCCCGGGACTCTAACTATGGCTACACCTTC.

The chain is built from TRBV3-1 (or the pseudogene TRBV3-2) and TRBJ2-7; TRBD1 matches 7 bases. With V trimmed by 5 bases and J by 2 bases, 9 bases remained unmatched. Germline loops: CDR1 LGHDT, CDR2 YNNKEL (reference sequence). CDR3 length: 15 amino acids. The CDR3 loop is CASSAETGTPYEQYF. CDR3 in DNA: TGTGCCAGCAGCGCGGAGACAGGGACCCCCTACGAGCAGTACTTC.

The chain couples TRBV28 to TRBJ1-5; D may be TRBD1 (6 bases). This CDR3 region has 15 residues. CDR1 is MDHEN, CDR2 SYDVKM, per germline. V dropped 6 bases and J dropped 1 base, with 13 bases sitting between them. In nucleotides, the CDR3 is TGTGCCAGCAGGGAACCGGGACAAAGCAATCAGCCCCAGCATTTT. Amino acids: CASREPGQSNQPQHF.

This rearrangement joins TRBV3-1 (or the pseudogene TRBV3-2) to TRBJ2-2; 7 bases fit TRBD1. There are 16 residues in the CDR3. Germline CDR1 is LGHDT and CDR2 is YNNKEL (reference sequence). V dropped 3 bases and J dropped 6; count of bases not matched to a gene: 10. The CDR3 here is CASSQGTGVSPGELFF. The CDR3 nucleotides are TGTGCCAGCAGCCAGGGAACAGGGGTGTCTCCCGGGGAGCTGTTTTTT.